This record concerns one T cell receptor beta chain sequence. Its antigen target is currently unknown. Qualities for individual bases were not recorded, and no much larger clone is one base off. This sample was taken from a study of cytomegalovirus exposure and HLA in healthy donors (dated by TCRdb to 2015 to 2018). About the investigation overall: A later analysis indicated that the 120 or so validation repertoires were generated on the platform also employed for the roughly 720 repertoires of the first cohort. Besides the first cohort of around 670 subjects, a separate validation cohort made up of over 95 different subjects was used. The study was designed to test whether signatures of past pathogen exposure could be identified by cataloging public T cell receptors. To predict cytomegalovirus infection status, the study combined high-throughput TCR immunosequencing, statistical association of individual TCRs with disease status, and machine learning.

Library prep was done by the immunoSEQ multiplex PCR assay. Concerning the study's data processing: A statistical classification framework was built for diagnosing cytomegalovirus status from the catalog of TCR beta chain sequences. TCRdb carries this immuneACCESS record with in-frame sequences only. Its versions omit some clonotypes, under half of them owing to an unresolved V gene in the studies checked, with the rest unexplained. The DNA was the basis for D and trimming; V, J and clone size are from that table. The sample data list 130,000 to 150,000 clones, and roughly 87% of these were observed just once. The ten biggest clones cover about 4.9% of the sample. Results and caveats for the whole study, not just this receptor: In the study, approximately 150 TCR beta chains were listed as associated with cytomegalovirus. Cytomegalovirus status was reported to be diagnosed by the classifier with high specificity and sensitivity in both the original and validation cohorts. Most TCR sequences were observed very rarely across donors, whereas some public TCRs were present in many individuals. A later analysis lacked HLA typing for the validation cohort, so it scored co-occurrence in that cohort across all 110 or so repertoires. In vitro tests confirmed that a few of the cytomegalovirus-associated TCR beta chains recognize cytomegalovirus antigens. According to the authors, the approach could potentially be generalized to other disease states and immunological phenotypes. Of the cluster scores, 90% to 95% were above 0 in a later analysis, which found that TCRs clustered in the first cohort also tended to co-occur in the 130 or so validation repertoires.

The germline V gene yields KGHSH for CDR1 and LQKENI for CDR2. Trimming at the junction amounts to 3 bases on V and 4 bases on J, and the germline ends lie 18 bases apart. The CDR3 contains 16 residues, cysteine and phenylalanine counted. The sequence is cut down to CDR3 DNA, 48 bases in frame from base 1. The donors belonged to the validation cohort of approximately 130 subjects, which was separate from the approximately 700-subject first cohort. The TCR comes from a man younger than 35 in good health and CMV-seropositive. The sequence is built from TRBV18 and TRBJ1-2; matching of 5 bases hints at TRBD1 as the D gene. The sample consisted of PBMCs. The DNA sequence is TGTGCCAGCTCACCCCCCGCGGGGGGTCCCATCTATGGCTACACCTTC. This gives the protein CASSPPAGGPIYGYTF.